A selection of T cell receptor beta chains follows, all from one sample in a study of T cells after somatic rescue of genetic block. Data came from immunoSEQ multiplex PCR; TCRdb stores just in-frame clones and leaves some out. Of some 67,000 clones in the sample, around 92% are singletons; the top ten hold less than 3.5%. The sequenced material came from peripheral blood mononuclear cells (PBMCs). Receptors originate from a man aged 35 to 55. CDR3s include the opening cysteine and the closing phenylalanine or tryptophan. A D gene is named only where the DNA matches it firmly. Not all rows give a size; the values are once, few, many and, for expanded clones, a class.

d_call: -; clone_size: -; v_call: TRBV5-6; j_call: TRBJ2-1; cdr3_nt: TGTGCCAGCAGCTTAGGGGGGAAGGCCTACAATGAGCAGTTCTTC; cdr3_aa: CASSLGGKAYNEQFF
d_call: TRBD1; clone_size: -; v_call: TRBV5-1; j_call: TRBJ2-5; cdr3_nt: TGCGCCAGCAGCTTGTTTTTGGGACAGGACCAAGAGACCCAGTACTTC; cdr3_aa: CASSLFLGQDQETQYF
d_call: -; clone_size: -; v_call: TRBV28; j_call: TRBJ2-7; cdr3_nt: TGTGCCAGCAGCACGACAGCATACGAGCAGTACTTC; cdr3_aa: CASSTTAYEQYF
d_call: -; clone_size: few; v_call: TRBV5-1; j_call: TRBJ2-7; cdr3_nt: TGCGCCAGCAGCTTGGCCGCAGGATCGGGGTACGAGCAGTACTTC; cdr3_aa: CASSLAAGSGYEQYF
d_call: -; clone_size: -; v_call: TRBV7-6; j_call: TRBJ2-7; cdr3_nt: TGTGCCAGCAGCTTAGACAACCAGGGTGGGCCCGGGGTGGCCGAGCAGTACTTC; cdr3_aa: CASSLDNQGGPGVAEQYF
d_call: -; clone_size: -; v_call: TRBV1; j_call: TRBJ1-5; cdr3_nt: TGCACCAGCACCGGGACACCCCAAGTGTCGAAAGGGGAATCACCCCAGCATTTT; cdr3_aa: CTSTGTPQVSKGESPQHF
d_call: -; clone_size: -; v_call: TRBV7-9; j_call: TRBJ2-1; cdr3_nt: TGTGCCAGCAGCGCTCTCAATGAGCAGTTCTTC; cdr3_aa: CASSALNEQFF
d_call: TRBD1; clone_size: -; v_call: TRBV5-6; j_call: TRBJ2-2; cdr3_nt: TGTGCCAGCAGCTATGGACAGGGTGAGGACACCGGGGAGCTGTTTTTT; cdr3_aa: CASSYGQGEDTGELFF
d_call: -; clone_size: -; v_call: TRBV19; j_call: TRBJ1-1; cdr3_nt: TGTGCCAGTAGCCCCATCCGTAACACTGAAGCTTTCTTT; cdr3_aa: CASSPIRNTEAFF
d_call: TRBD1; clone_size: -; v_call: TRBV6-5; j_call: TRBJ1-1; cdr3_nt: TGTGCCAGCAGTTCAGGGGGCGTGAACACTGAAGCTTTCTTT; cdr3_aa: CASSSGGVNTEAFF
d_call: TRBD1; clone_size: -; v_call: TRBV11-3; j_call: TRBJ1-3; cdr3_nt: TGTGCCAGCAGCCCCCGGACAGGGATCGGAAACACCATATATTTT; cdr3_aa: CASSPRTGIGNTIYF
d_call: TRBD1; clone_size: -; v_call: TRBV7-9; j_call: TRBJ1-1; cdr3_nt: TGTGCCAGCAGCTGGGGACAGGGCGCTGAAGCTTTCTTT; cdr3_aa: CASSWGQGAEAFF
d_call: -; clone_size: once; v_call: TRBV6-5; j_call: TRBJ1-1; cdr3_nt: TGTGCCAGCTCCTGGGCAGGGAGAGGGAACACTGAAGCTTTCTTT; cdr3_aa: CASSWAGRGNTEAFF
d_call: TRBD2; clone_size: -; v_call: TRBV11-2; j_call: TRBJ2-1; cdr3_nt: TGTGCCAGCAGAAGGCTTCTAGCGGGACGTTACAATGAGCAGTTCTTC; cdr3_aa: CASRRLLAGRYNEQFF
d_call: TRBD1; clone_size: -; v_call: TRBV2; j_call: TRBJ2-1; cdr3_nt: TGTGCCAGCAGGGCGGACAGGGGGGAATACAATGAGCAGTTCTTC; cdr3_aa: CASRADRGEYNEQFF
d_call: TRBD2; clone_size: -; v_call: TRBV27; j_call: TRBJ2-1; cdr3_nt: TGTGCCAGCAGTTTATGGGTTAGCGGGGGTCACAGCCCCAATGAGCAGTTCTTC; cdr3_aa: CASSLWVSGGHSPNEQFF
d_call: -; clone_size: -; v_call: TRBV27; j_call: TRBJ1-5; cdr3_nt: TGTGCCAGCTCTGTCGGACAGATCAATCAGCCCCAGCATTTT; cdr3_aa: CASSVGQINQPQHF
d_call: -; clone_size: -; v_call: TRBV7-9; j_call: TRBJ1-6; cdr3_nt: TGTGCCACGGACAGAGTCTCCTATAATTCACCCCTCCACTTT; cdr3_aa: CATDRVSYNSPLHF
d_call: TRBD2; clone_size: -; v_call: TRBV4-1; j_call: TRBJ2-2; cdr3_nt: TGCGCCAGCAGCCGAAGCGGGGGTAGGACCGGGGAGCTGTTTTTT; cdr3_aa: CASSRSGGRTGELFF
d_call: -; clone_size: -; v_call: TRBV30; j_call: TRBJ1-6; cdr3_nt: TGTGCCTGGGGGTCACAGCTATCTTCACCCCTCCACTTT; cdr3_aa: CAWGSQLSSPLHF
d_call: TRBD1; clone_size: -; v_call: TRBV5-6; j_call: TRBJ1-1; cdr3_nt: TGTGCCAGCAGCGCGACAGGGGGCACCACTGAAGCTTTCTTT; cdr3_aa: CASSATGGTTEAFF
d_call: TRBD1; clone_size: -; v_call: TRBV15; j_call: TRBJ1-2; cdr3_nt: TGTGCCACCAGCGCTCGACAGGGGACTAGCGGCTACACCTTC; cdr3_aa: CATSARQGTSGYTF
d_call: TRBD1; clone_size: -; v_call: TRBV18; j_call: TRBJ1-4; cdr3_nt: TGTGCCAGCTCCCAACAGGGGGCGGATGAAAAACTGTTTTTT; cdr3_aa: CASSQQGADEKLFF
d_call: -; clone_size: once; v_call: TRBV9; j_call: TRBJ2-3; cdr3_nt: TGTGCCAGCAGCGCGGGGTTGACTAGCACAGATACGCAGTATTTT; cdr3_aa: CASSAGLTSTDTQYF
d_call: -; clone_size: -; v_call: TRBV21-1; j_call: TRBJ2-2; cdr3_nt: TGTGCCAGCAGCAAAGCGCCGGTGACAATGATAAACACCGGGGAGCTGTTTTTT; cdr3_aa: CASSKAPVTMINTGELFF
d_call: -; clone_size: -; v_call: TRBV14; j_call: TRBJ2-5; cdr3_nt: TGTGCCAGCAGCCAATTCGAGACCCAGTACTTC; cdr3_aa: CASSQFETQYF
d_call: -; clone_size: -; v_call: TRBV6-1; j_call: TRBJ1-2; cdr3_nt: TGTGCCAGCAGTCCCCGGGGGCCTAACTATGGCTACACCTTC; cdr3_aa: CASSPRGPNYGYTF
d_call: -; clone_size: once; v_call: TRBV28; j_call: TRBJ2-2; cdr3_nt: TGTGCCAGCGGGGAAAACACCGGGGAGCTGTTTTTT; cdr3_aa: CASGENTGELFF
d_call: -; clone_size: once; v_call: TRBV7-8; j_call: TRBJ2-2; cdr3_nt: TGTGCCAGCAGCTTAGTTCACGACACCGGGGAGCTGTTTTTT; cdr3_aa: CASSLVHDTGELFF
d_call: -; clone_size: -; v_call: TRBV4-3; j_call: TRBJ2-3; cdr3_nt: TGCGCCAGCAGCCACAAAGGTACTACGCAGTATTTT; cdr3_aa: CASSHKGTTQYF
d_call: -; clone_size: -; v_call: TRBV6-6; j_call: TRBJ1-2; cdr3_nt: TGTGCCAGCAGTTACGTCCCGACGAACTATGGCTACACCTTC; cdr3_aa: CASSYVPTNYGYTF
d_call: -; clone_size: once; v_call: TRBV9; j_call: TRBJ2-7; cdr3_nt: TGTGCCAGCAGCGTAGCTACGGGGCTCGAGCAGTACTTC; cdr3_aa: CASSVATGLEQYF
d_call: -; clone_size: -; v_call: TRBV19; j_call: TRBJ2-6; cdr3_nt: TGTGCCAGTAGCCCCAGGGCAGGGTGGCCTGGGGCCAACGTCCTGACTTTC; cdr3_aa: CASSPRAGWPGANVLTF
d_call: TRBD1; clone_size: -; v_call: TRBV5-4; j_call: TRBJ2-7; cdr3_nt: TGTGCCAGCAGCCCTGAGACAGGGTACGAGCAGTACTTC; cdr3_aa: CASSPETGYEQYF
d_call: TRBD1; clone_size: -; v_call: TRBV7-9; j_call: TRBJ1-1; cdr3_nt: TGTGCCAGCAGACAGGGGCCTACAGCTTTCTTT; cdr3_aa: CASRQGPTAFF
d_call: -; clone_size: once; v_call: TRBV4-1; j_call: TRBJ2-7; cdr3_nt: TGCGCCAGCAGCCAAGGAGGCCACCTACCGAACCCCTACGAGCAGTACTTC; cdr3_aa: CASSQGGHLPNPYEQYF
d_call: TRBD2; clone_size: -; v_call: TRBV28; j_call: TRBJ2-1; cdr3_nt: TGTGCCAGCAGTCCCCTAGCGGGAGGGGACAATGAGCAGTTCTTC; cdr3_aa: CASSPLAGGDNEQFF
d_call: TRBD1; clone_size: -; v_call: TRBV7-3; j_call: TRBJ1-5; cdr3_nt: TGTGCCAGCAGCTGGACAGGGAGCAATCAGCCCCAGCATTTT; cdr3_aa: CASSWTGSNQPQHF
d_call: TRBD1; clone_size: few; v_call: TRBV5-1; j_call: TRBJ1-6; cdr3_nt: TGCGCCAGCAGCTTGAGGAGGGGGCTGTATAATTCACCCCTCCACTTT; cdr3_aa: CASSLRRGLYNSPLHF
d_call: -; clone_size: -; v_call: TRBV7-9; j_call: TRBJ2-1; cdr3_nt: TGTGCCAGCAGCCCGGCGGGACATTACAACAATGAGCAGTTCTTC; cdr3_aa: CASSPAGHYNNEQFF
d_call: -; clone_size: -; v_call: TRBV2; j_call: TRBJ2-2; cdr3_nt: TGTGCCAGCAGTGAAGCGGGGCGGCGGCACAGCCGGGAGCTGTTTTTT; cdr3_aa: CASSEAGRRHSRELFF
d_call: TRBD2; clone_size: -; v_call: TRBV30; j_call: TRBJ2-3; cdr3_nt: TGTGCCTGGAGTAGCGGGGGGGCAGGTGATACGCAGTATTTT; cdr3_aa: CAWSSGGAGDTQYF
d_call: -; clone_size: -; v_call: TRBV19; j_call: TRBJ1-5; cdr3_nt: TGTGCCAGTAGTATAAGGGGGAGCCAGAGCAATCAGCCCCAGCATTTT; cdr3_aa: CASSIRGSQSNQPQHF
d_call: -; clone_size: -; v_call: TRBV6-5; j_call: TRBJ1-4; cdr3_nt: TGTGCCAGCAGCGGAGTTCGGGGGCGGAGTGAAAAACTGTTTTTT; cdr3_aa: CASSGVRGRSEKLFF
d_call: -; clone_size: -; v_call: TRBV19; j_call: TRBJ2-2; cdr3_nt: TGTGCCAGTAGTCCTCCCAGCCGCACGTACACCGGGGAGCTGTTTTTT; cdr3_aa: CASSPPSRTYTGELFF
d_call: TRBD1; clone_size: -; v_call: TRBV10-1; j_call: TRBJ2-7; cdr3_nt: TGCGCCAGCAGCCCCGGGACAGGGGACCTCTACGAGCAGTACTTC; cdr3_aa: CASSPGTGDLYEQYF
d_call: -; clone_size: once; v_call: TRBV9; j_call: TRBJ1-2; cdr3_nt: TGTGCCAGCAGCTCGGGACCTCGGGGCGACTATGGCTACACCTTC; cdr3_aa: CASSSGPRGDYGYTF
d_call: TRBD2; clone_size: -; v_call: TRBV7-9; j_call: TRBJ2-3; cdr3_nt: TGTGCCAGCAGCTTAGGTCTAGCGGGAGGGACAGATACGCAGTATTTT; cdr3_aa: CASSLGLAGGTDTQYF
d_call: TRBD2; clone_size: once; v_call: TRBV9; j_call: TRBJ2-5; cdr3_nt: TGTGCCAGCAGCGGGGGGGACTATCAAGAGACCCAGTACTTC; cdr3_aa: CASSGGDYQETQYF
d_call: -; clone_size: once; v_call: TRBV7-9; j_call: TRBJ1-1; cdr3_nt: TGTGCCAGCAGTTTCGGCCCCGCGGAGCTCTCTGAAGCTTTCTTT; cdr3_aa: CASSFGPAELSEAFF
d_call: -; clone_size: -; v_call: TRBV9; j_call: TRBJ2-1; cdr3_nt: TGTGCCAGCAGCGTAGATCCAGGGGACAATGAGCAGTTCTTC; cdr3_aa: CASSVDPGDNEQFF